The 14 T cell receptor beta chains presented below share a single source sample, sequenced in a study of PD-L1 blockade in urothelial cancer. The method was immunoSEQ multiplex PCR; TCRdb's version includes in-frame clones alone and lacks a portion of them. Of 100,000 or so clones listed, about 85% were seen once; the top ten hold 2% to 2.5%. The sequencing here drew on PBMCs, taken around atezolizumab (anti-PD-L1) treatment. Source of these receptors: a man aged 45-60 years with urothelial cancer.

The DNA for the CDR3 is TGTGCCAGCAGCAGAGAGACTAGCGGGCCCTCCTACGAGCAGTACTTC. Translation: CASSRETSGPSYEQYF. V is TRBV11-2 and J is TRBJ2-7, with 10 bases fitting TRBD2. The CDR3 extends over 16 amino acids. CDR1 is SGHAT, CDR2 FQNNGV, per germline. V dropped 5 bases and J dropped 0; count of bases not matched to a gene: 7.

The V and J genes are TRBV7-6 and TRBJ2-5, with D possibly being TRBD2 (5 bases). The ends were cut back, 0 bases at V and 4 bases at J, with 9 bases in the middle. This CDR3 is built from 14 residues. CDR1 is SGHVS, CDR2 FNYEAQ, per germline. The CDR3 region has the DNA TGTGCCAGCAGCTTAGCGCAAGGGAGAGAGACCCAGTACTTC. Its translation: CASSLAQGRETQYF.

The chain carries TRBV9 and TRBJ2-1; possible D gene TRBD2, 5 bases. The CDR3 covers 14 residues. The germline gives CDR1 SGDLS, CDR2 YYNGEE. V lost 2 bases and J lost 5, with 11 bases in between. This chain's CDR3 is CASSVRVFDNEQFF. The CDR3 DNA follows: TGTGCCAGCAGCGTGAGGGTTTTTGACAATGAGCAGTTCTTC. The variable domain in full, completed from reference TRBV9 and TRBJ2-1, reads DSGVTQTPKHLITATGQRVTLRCSPRSGDLSVYWYQQSLDQGLQFLIQYYNGEERAKGNILERFSAQQFPDLHSELNLSSLELGDSALYFCASSVRVFDNEQFFGPGTRLTVL.

The chain links TRBV4-1 to TRBJ1-1; 9 bases are a match to TRBD1. The CDR3 sequence is 15 residues long. J was trimmed by 6 bases and V by 7 bases; bases with no gene match: 12. Looked up from germline, CDR1 is MGHRA and CDR2 is YSYEKL. CDR3 amino acids: CASKKFGDRESEAFF. CDR3 in DNA: TGCGCCAGCAAAAAATTTGGGGACAGGGAGTCTGAAGCTTTCTTT.

The chain recombines TRBV7-8 with TRBJ2-7; weak D call: TRBD2 (5 bases). From germline, CDR1 is SGHVS and CDR2 FQNEAQ. The CDR3 has 19 amino acids. The germline V and J ends were trimmed by 6 bases and 4 bases, with 31 bases remaining between them. The CDR3 coding sequence is TGTGCCAGCAGATCAAACTTTTTTTCCGGGCGGGCCCATCATTACGAGCAGTACTTC. Its protein is CASRSNFFSGRAHHYEQYF.

J is TRBJ1-1 and V is TRBV5-1, with D maybe TRBD1 (6 bases). CDR3 length: 15 amino acids. Germline CDR1 is SGHRS and CDR2 is YFSETQ. V was pared by 0 bases and J by 5 bases, with 14 bases between. The CDR3 here is CASSLGPEGVTEAFF. The CDR3, as DNA: TGCGCCAGCAGCTTGGGCCCCGAGGGGGTGACTGAAGCTTTCTTT.

This rearrangement joins TRBV27 to TRBJ1-2; 7 bases map to TRBD1. The CDR3 is made up of 13 amino acids. Per germline, CDR1 MNHEY and CDR2 SMNVEV (reference sequence). J lost 4 bases, V lost 3 bases, and 2 bases had no gene match. CDR3 nucleotide sequence: TGTGCCAGCAGTTTCCGACAGGGCTATGGCTACACCTTC. Translation gives CASSFRQGYGYTF.

The chain couples TRBV28 to TRBJ2-1; 11 positions match TRBD2. V was clipped by 2 bases and J by 8 bases; unmatched bases: 5. Germline V gene data show CDR1 as MDHEN and CDR2 as SYDVKM. The CDR3 is 15 amino acids. CDR3 nucleotides: TGTGCCAGCAGTTTAAGAACTAGCGGGAGCTATGAGCAGTTCTTC. Translation gives CASSLRTSGSYEQFF.

J is TRBJ1-3 and V is TRBV7-3; 7 nucleotides line up with TRBD1. V gave up 5 bases and J gave up 0 bases; unmatched junction bases: 1. From germline, CDR1 is SGHTA and CDR2 FQGTGA. CDR3 size: 14 residues. CDR3 sequence reads: CASSRDSSGNTIYF. CDR3 coding DNA: TGTGCCAGCAGCCGGGACAGCTCTGGAAACACCATATATTTT.

The chain combines TRBV9 with TRBJ2-2; a weak D match, TRBD2 (6 bases). CDR1 and CDR2 (germline): SGDLS, YYNGEE. V was pared by 2 bases and J by 0 bases, with 8 bases between. The CDR3 is 15 amino acids. The CDR3 nucleotides are TGTGCCAGCAGCGTTAGGGAGGCGAACACCGGGGAGCTGTTTTTT. Amino acids: CASSVREANTGELFF. The variable domain in full, completed from reference TRBV9 and TRBJ2-2, reads DSGVTQTPKHLITATGQRVTLRCSPRSGDLSVYWYQQSLDQGLQFLIQYYNGEERAKGNILERFSAQQFPDLHSELNLSSLELGDSALYFCASSVREANTGELFFGEGSRLTVL.

This clone has a handful of counts. This sample includes further DNA sequences coding for the same CDR3. This rearrangement joins TRBV28 to TRBJ2-7; D not certain. The V gene lost 2 bases and the J gene lost 1 base, with 6 bases spanning the gap. The CDR3 is made up of 13 amino acids. Germline CDR1 and CDR2: MDHEN and SYDVKM. The CDR3 sequence: CASSLGGSYEQYF. The CDR3 bases are TGTGCCAGCAGTTTAGGCGGATCCTACGAGCAGTACTTC.

The rearrangement uses TRBV23-1 and TRBJ2-7; 13 bases are shared with TRBD2. TRBV23-1 belongs to the ORF category, with a function that is uncertain. The CDR3 extends over 20 amino acids. Trimming removed 3 bases from V and 3 bases from J; junction bases left unmatched: 17. This CDR3 is CASSHKRQGLAGKEDYEQYF. The CDR3 DNA reads TGCGCCAGCAGTCACAAACGACAGGGACTAGCGGGAAAAGAAGACTACGAGCAGTACTTC.

The rearrangement joins TRBV7-8 to TRBJ1-5; 8 bases line up with TRBD1. The V and J ends lost 1 base and 4 bases, in that order; junction bases with no gene match: 3. CDR1 is SGHVS and CDR2 is FQNEAQ in the germline V gene. The CDR3 loop spans 15 amino acids. Written as DNA, the CDR3 is TGTGCCAGCAGCTTAGGACAGGGGAGGAATCAGCCCCAGCATTTT. Its translation is CASSLGQGRNQPQHF.

Only one count was recorded for this clone. The rearrangement uses TRBV6-1 and TRBJ2-5; the D is unclear. This CDR3 has 13 amino acids. Germline lookup yields CDR1 MNHNS and CDR2 SASEGT. V gave up 3 bases and J gave up 5 bases, with 10 bases separating them. CDR3 bases: TGTGCCAGCAGTGATAGCCTACCGGAGACCCAGTACTTC. As protein: CASSDSLPETQYF.